The 3 T cell receptor beta chains below all came from one sample that was sequenced in a study of cytomegalovirus exposure and HLA in healthy donors. The PCR used 60 Vbeta and 13 Jbeta primers. Libraries were prepared by immunoSEQ multiplex PCR; TCRdb keeps only in-frame clonotypes and omits some of them. The sample table sets out just over 80,000 clones. Sequenced input: PBMCs. The receptors shown here come from a woman in her twenties or thirties in good health and CMV-seronegative.

V gene TRBV12-5 combines with J gene TRBJ2-7; 12 bases map to TRBD1. The germline CDR1 and CDR2 sequences are LGHNT and FRNRAP. V lost 4 bases to trimming and J lost 4 bases; unmatched junction nucleotides: 2. The CDR3 has 14 amino acids. DNA of the CDR3: TGTGCTAGTGGTTGGGACAGGGGGCCTTACGAGCAGTACTTC. It codes for CASGWDRGPYEQYF.

For the CDR3, the DNA is TGTGCCAGTACCGGACAGGGCTTATTCTATGGCTACACCTTC. Amino acids: CASTGQGLFYGYTF. The rearrangement joins TRBV19 to TRBJ1-2; TRBD1 agrees at 8 bases. This CDR3 contains 14 residues. After removal of 7 bases from V and 4 bases from J, the junction contained 8 bases not matched to a gene. Per the germline V gene, CDR1 is LNHDA and CDR2 is SQIVND (reference sequence). Looking up the rest from reference TRBV19 and TRBJ1-2 gives the full variable domain: DGGITQSPKYLFRKEGQNVTLSCEQNLNHDAMYWYRQDPGQGLRLIYYSQIVNDFQKGDIAEGYSVSREKKESFPLTVTSAQKNPTAFYLCASTGQGLFYGYTFGSGTRLTVV.

About this clone: Other DNA sequences of this sample code for an identical CDR3. The V call is TRBV5-1, the J call TRBJ2-7, with D maybe TRBD2 (6 bases). The CDR3 totals 14 residues. V dropped 0 bases and J dropped 2 bases, with 9 bases sitting between them. Germline loops: CDR1 SGHRS, CDR2 YFSETQ. The CDR3 sequence: CASSLGDSTYEQYF. In DNA form, the CDR3 reads TGCGCCAGCAGCTTGGGGGACTCCACCTACGAGCAGTACTTC.